This T cell receptor beta chain was documented in a study of cytomegalovirus exposure and HLA in healthy donors. The wider study: A preliminary data release comprised 80 million to 95 million unique TCRs obtained from HLA-typed donors. The study placed around 85% of its 350 to 400 genotyped donors in the Caucasian-associated ancestry cluster.

Notes on this clone: Its antigen is not identified.

Study-level findings and limits: Common viral pathogens seemed, in a later analysis, to connect with several of the most significant clusters. The classifier reportedly diagnosed cytomegalovirus status with high specificity and sensitivity.

Germline-derived CDR1 and CDR2 are LGHNA and YSLEER. The V end lost 0 bases, the J end lost 0 bases, and 9 bases lay between the germline ends. This CDR3 contains 16 residues. PCR involved 60 Vbeta and 13 Jbeta primers. Sequencing was performed with immunoSEQ multiplex PCR; in TCRdb, only in-frame clones are kept and a portion is missing. The sample records approximately 180,000 clones, about 80% being singletons. Sequenced input: PBMCs. The TCR sequence derives from a young man in good health and CMV-seronegative. This chain links TRBV4-3 with TRBJ1-3; D call uncertain. The CDR3 loop reads CASSQDSAFSGNTIYF. The CDR3 DNA follows: TGCGCCAGCAGCCAAGATAGTGCCTTCTCTGGAAACACCATATATTTT.